This T cell receptor beta chain originates from a study of Ad26.COV2.S vaccination and SARS-CoV-2 variants. General observations from the study: People given the vaccine had a wider spike-specific TCR breadth than placebo recipients did. The study found similar non-spike TCR breadth in vaccine and placebo recipients. Substantial response breadth was reportedly seen for spike-specific CD8+ and CD4+ T cells after vaccination. Quantification of TCR breadth and depth may have yielded underestimates of total T cell responses.

Regarding this clone: Its target is unknown.

This CDR3 region has 15 residues. With V trimmed by 4 bases and J by 1 base, 4 bases remained unmatched. Germline V gene lookup returns CDR1 SNHLY and CDR2 FYNNEI. Sequenced by immunoSEQ multiplex PCR; TCRdb stores in-frame clones only, minus some. The repertoire holds 150,000 to 200,000 clones, with roughly nine tenths as singletons. The clonotype was recovered from a human donor who had recovered from COVID-19. V usage is TRBV2 and J usage is TRBJ1-5, with TRBD1 matching 7 bases. The sequencing here drew on peripheral blood, taken after recovery from COVID-19. The CDR3 DNA is TGTGCCAGCAGTGGACAGGGCCAAAGCAATCAGCCCCAGCATTTT. Protein product: CASSGQGQSNQPQHF.